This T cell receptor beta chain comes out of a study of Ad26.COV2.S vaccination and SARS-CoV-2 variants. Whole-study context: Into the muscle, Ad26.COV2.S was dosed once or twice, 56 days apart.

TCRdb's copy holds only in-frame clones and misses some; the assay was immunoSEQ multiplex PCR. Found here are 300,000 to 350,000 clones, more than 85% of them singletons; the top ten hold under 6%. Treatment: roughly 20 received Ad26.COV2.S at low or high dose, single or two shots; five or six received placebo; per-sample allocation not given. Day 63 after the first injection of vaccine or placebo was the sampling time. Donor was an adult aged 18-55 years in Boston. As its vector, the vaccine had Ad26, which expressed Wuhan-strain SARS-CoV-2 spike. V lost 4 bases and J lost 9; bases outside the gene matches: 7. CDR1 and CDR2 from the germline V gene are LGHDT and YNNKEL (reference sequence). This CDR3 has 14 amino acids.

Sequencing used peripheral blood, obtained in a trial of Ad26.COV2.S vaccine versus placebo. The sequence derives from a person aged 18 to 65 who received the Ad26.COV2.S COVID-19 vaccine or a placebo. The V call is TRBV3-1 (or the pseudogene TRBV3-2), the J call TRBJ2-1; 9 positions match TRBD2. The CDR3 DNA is TGTGCCAGCAGCCCAGCGGGGACTAGCCCTGAGCAGTTCTTC. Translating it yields CASSPAGTSPEQFF.